This T cell receptor (beta chain) comes out of a study of radiotherapy plus CTLA-4 blockade in lung cancer (dated 2018 in TCRdb). In the study overall: Objective responses were observed in 18% of enrolled patients, and disease control was achieved in approximately 29%. Broader findings and caveats from the paper: TCR clones derived from tumors expanded in peripheral blood after treatment with radiotherapy and ipilimumab. The strongest predictors of response, as reported, were early dynamic changes in blood T cell clones along with a rise in serum interferon-beta after radiation.

Turning to this clone: The clone's antigen remains unknown. No quality values exist for individual bases; no much larger clone is one base distant.

Focal radiation therapy combined with CTLA-4 blockade (ipilimumab) was tested in patients with chemo-refractory metastatic non-small-cell lung cancer. The library was generated by the immunoSEQ multiplex PCR assay. Here the immuneACCESS table is served through TCRdb, limited to in-frame sequences with V and J called. Missing clones are a known gap in these copies; in checked studies unresolved V genes cover under half, and the rest lacks a known reason. The sample table shows 40,000 to 50,000 clones, and about 81% are seen once. The ten top clones hold approximately 3.5% of the sample. At the junction V is shortened by 2 bases and J by 9 bases; bases outside the gene matches: 4. Spanning cysteine to phenylalanine, the CDR3 consists of 13 amino acids. Just the 39-base CDR3 DNA is kept, in frame starting at base 1. CDR1 MNHEY and CDR2 SMNVEV are derived from the germline V gene (reference sequence).

This TCR derives from a human donor with non-small cell lung cancer who had stable disease on radiotherapy plus ipilimumab. Sequenced here: peripheral blood, sampled from a patient treated with radiotherapy plus ipilimumab. This chain is built from TRBV27 and TRBJ2-7; TRBD2 aligns with 10 central bases. The bases are TGTGCCAGCAGTTTAACAGCGGGAGGGGGGCAGTACTTC. It translates as CASSLTAGGGQYF.